Listed below are T cell receptor beta chains from one sample, sequenced in a study of shared clonotypes between healthy human individuals. Assay: immunoSEQ multiplex PCR; the TCRdb copy retains only in-frame clones and omits some. The sample has approximately 400,000 clones, 95% to 97% seen once; the top ten hold about 0.32%. Sequences were obtained from memory CD8+ T cells sorted from blood. These receptors all stem from a man aged 30 to 39 in good health. CDR3s include the opening cysteine and the closing phenylalanine or tryptophan. A D gene is named only where the DNA matches it firmly.

D	V	J	DNA	CDR3
TRBD2	TRBV9	TRBJ2-3	TGTGCCAGCAGCGTGACTAGCGCGCGTTTGAGCACAGATACGCAGTATTTT	CASSVTSARLSTDTQYF
TRBD1	TRBV7-9	TRBJ2-6	TGTGCCAGCAGCTTTCCGGACAGGGGGTATGCCTCTGGGGCCAACGTCCTGACTTTC	CASSFPDRGYASGANVLTF
.	TRBV6-5	TRBJ1-6	TGTGCCAGCAGTTACAGTCGGGACATAGATTCACCCCTCCACTTT	CASSYSRDIDSPLHF
TRBD1	TRBV4-2	TRBJ2-7	TGTGCCAGCAGCCAAGAGTGGGACAGGGGCTACGAGCAGTACTTC	CASSQEWDRGYEQYF
.	TRBV7-2	TRBJ1-2	TGTGCCAGCAGCTTTGAGGGGACCATCTATGGCTACACCTTC	CASSFEGTIYGYTF
.	TRBV6-1	TRBJ2-7	TGTGCCAGCAGTCACCGGGACAACTACGAGCAGTACTTC	CASSHRDNYEQYF
.	TRBV7-8	TRBJ2-1	TGTGCCAGCAGCTTAGTCAGTAGAGGGTTTTACAATGAGCAGTTCTTC	CASSLVSRGFYNEQFF
.	TRBV5-1	TRBJ2-1	TGCGCCAGCAGCTTGAACTCCCGGGGGTACAATGAGCAGTTCTTC	CASSLNSRGYNEQFF
.	TRBV18	TRBJ2-5	TGTGCCAGCTCACGAGCCGGGACCCAAGAGACCCAGTACTTC	CASSRAGTQETQYF
.	TRBV5-8	TRBJ2-7	TGTGCCAGCAGCTTGGTCCCCTGGAGGAGTGGTGGGTACGAGCAGTACTTC	CASSLVPWRSGGYEQYF
.	TRBV7-9	TRBJ2-7	TGTGCCAGCAGCTTTCGGGAGACAGGGACCTACGAGCAGTACTTC	CASSFRETGTYEQYF
TRBD2	TRBV6-1	TRBJ2-5	TGTGGGTGCCTAGCGGGCCCCTCCCAAGAGACCCAGTACTTC	CGCLAGPSQETQYF
TRBD2	TRBV5-1	TRBJ2-7	TGCGCCAGCAGCCCGGGACTAACGAGCCTTTACGAGCAGTACTTC	CASSPGLTSLYEQYF
.	TRBV6-5	TRBJ1-5	TGTGCCAGCCGAGTTGGTAGCAATCAGCCCCAGCATTTT	CASRVGSNQPQHF
.	TRBV4-1	TRBJ2-5	TGCGCCAGCAGCCAGGAAACCCGGGACACAGAGACCCAGTACTTC	CASSQETRDTETQYF
.	TRBV5-4	TRBJ2-5	TGTGCCAGCAGCTTGATGGCGGGAGAGACCCAGTACTTC	CASSLMAGETQYF
.	TRBV20-1	TRBJ2-3	TGCAGTGCTAGGGTGGCAGATACGCAGTATTTT	CSARVADTQYF